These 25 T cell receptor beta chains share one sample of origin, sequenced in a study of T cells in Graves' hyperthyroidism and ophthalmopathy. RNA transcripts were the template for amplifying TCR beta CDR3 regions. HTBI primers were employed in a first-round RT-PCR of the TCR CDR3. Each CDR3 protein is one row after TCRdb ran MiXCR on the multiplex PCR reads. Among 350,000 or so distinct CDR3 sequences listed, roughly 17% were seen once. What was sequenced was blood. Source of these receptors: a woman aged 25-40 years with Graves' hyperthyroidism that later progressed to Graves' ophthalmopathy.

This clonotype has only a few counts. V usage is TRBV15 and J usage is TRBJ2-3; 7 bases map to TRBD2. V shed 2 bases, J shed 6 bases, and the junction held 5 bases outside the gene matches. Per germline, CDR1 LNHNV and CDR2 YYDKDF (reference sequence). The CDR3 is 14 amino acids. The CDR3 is CATSRLSGVDTQYF. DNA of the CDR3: TGTGCCACCAGCAGACTAAGCGGGGTTGATACGCAGTATTTT.

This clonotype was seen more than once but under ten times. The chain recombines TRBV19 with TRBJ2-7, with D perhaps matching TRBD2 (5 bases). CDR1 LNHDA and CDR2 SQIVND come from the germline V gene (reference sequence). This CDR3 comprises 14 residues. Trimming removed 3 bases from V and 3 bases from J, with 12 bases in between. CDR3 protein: CASSIGGKYYEQYF. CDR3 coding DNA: TGTGCCAGTAGTATTGGAGGAAAGTACTACGAGCAGTACTTC.

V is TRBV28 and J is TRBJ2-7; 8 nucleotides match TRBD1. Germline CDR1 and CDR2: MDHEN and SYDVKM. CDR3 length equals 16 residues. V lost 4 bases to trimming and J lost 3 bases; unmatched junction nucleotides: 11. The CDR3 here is CASSYSGDRSLYEQYF. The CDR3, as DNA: TGTGCCAGCAGTTACTCGGGGGACAGGAGCCTCTACGAGCAGTACTTC.

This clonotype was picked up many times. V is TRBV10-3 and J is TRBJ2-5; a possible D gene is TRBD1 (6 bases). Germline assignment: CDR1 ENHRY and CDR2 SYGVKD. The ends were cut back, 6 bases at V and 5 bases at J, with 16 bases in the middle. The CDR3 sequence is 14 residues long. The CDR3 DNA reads TGTGCCATCAGGGGGACACTCGGTGGGGAGACCCAGTACTTC. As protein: CAIRGTLGGETQYF.

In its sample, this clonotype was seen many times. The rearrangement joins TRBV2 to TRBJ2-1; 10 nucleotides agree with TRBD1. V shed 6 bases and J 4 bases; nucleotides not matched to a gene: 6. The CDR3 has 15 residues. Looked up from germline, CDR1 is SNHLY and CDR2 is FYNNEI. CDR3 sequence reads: CASRSWDRGYNEQFF. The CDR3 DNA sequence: TGTGCCAGCAGATCTTGGGACAGGGGTTACAATGAGCAGTTCTTC. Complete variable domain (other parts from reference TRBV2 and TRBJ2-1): EPEVTQTPSHQVTQMGQEVILRCVPISNHLYFYWYRQILGQKVEFLVSFYNNEISEKSEIFDDQFSVERPDGSNFTLKIRSTKLEDSAMYFCASRSWDRGYNEQFFGPGTRLTVL.

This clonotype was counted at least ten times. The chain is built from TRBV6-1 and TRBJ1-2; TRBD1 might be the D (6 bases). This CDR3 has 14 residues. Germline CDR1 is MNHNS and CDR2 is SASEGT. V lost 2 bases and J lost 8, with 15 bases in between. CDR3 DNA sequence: TGTGCCAGCAGTGAATCGGGACACCCTCGGGGCTACACCTTC. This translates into CASSESGHPRGYTF.

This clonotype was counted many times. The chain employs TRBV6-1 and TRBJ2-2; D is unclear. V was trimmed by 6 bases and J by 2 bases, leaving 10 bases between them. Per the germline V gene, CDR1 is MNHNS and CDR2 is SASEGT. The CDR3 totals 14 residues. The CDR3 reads CASRSKLNTGELFF. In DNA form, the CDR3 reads TGTGCCAGCAGATCGAAACTCAACACCGGGGAGCTGTTTTTT.

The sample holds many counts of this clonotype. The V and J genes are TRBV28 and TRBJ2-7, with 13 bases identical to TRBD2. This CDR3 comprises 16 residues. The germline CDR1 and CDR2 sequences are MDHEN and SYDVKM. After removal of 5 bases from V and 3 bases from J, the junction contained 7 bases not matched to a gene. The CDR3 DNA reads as TGTGCCAGCAGTCCGACGACTAGCGGGAGGTACTACGAGCAGTACTTC. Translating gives CASSPTTSGRYYEQYF. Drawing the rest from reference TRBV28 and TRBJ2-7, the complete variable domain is DVKVTQSSRYLVKRTGEKVFLECVQDMDHENMFWYRQDPGLGLRLIYFSYDVKMKEKGDIPEGYSVSREKKERFSLILESASTNQTSMYLCASSPTTSGRYYEQYFGPGTRLTVT.

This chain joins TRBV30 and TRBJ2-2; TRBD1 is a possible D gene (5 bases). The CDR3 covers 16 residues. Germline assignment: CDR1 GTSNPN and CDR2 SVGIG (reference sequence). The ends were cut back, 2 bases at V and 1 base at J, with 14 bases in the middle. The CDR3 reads CAWSPTGYLNTGELFF. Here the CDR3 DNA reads TGTGCCTGGAGTCCCACAGGTTACTTGAACACCGGGGAGCTGTTTTTT.

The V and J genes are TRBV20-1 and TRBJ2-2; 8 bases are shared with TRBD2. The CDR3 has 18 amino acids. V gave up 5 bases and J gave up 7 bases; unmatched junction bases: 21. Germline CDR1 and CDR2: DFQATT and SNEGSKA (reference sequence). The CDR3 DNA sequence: TGCAGTGCTCCCAGCCCTACTACCGCAGCGGGAGCCCACGGGGAGCTGTTTTTT. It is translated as CSAPSPTTAAGAHGELFF.

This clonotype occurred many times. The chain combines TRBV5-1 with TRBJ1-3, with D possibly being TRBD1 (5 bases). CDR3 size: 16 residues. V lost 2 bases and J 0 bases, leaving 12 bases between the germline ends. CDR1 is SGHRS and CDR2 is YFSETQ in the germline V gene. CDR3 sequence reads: CASSFGDLYSGNTIYF. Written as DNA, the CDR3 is TGCGCCAGCAGCTTCGGGGACTTATACTCTGGAAACACCATATATTTT.

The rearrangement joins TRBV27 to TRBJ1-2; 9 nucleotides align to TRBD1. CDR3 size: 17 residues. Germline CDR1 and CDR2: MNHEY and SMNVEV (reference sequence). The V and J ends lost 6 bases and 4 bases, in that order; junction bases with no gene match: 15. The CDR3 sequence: CASRKIGTGPTAYGYTF. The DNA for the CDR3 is TGTGCCAGCAGAAAAATTGGGACAGGGCCAACCGCCTATGGCTACACCTTC.

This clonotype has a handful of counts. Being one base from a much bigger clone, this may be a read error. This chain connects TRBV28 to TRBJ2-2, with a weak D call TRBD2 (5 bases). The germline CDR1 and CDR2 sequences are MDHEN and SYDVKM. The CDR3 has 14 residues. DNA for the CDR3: TGTGCCAGCAGTTTAGTTGAGAACACCGGGAAGCTGTTTTTT. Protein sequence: CASSLVENTGKLFF.

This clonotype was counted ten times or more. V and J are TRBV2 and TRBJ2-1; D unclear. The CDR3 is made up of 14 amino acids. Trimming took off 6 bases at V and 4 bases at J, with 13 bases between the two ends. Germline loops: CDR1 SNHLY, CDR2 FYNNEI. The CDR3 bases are TGTGCCAGCAGAACAAGCGCCGAGTACAATGAGCAGTTCTTC. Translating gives CASRTSAEYNEQFF.

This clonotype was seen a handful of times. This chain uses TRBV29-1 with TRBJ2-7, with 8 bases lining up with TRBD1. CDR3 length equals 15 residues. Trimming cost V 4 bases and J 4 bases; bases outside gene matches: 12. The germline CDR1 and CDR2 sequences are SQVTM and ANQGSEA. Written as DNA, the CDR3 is TGCAGCGTTGCAGGGGGCGATTTGTTGTCGTACGAGCAGTACTTC. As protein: CSVAGGDLLSYEQYF.

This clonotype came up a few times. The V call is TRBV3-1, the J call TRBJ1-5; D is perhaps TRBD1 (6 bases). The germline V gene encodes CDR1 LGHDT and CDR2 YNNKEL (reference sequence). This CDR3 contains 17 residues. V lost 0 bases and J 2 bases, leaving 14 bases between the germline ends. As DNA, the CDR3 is TGTGCCAGCAGCCAAGATAGGAGGGGGTTGGGCAATCAGCCCCAGCATTTT. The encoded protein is CASSQDRRGLGNQPQHF.

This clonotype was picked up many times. CDR3 protein: CSVEGGLVNTEAFF. The CDR3 nucleotides are TGCAGCGTTGAAGGCGGGCTAGTAAACACTGAAGCTTTCTTT. The chain links TRBV29-1 to TRBJ1-1, with D hard to call. Germline CDR1 and CDR2: SQVTM and ANQGSEA. The germline V and J ends were trimmed by 1 base and 2 bases, with 11 bases remaining between them. This CDR3 is built from 14 residues.

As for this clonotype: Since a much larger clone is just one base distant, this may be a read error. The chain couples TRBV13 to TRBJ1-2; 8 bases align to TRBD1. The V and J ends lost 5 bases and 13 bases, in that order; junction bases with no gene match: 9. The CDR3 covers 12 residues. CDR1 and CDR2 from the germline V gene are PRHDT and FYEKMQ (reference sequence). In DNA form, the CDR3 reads TGTGCCAGCAGCCAGGACAGGGACGGTACCACCTTC. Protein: CASSQDRDGTTF.

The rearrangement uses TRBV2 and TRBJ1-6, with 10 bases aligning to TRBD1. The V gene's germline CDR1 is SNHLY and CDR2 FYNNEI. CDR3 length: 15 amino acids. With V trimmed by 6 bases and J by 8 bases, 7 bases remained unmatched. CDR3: CASRTDRGLDSPLHF. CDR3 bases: TGTGCCAGCAGAACTGACAGGGGGCTAGATTCACCCCTCCACTTT.

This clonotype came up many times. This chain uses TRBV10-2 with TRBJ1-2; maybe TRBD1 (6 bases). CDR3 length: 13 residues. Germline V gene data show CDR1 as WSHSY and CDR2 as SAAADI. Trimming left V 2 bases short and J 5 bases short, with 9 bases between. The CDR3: CASSENQGYGYTF. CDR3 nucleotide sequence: TGCGCCAGCAGTGAGAATCAGGGGTATGGCTACACCTTC.

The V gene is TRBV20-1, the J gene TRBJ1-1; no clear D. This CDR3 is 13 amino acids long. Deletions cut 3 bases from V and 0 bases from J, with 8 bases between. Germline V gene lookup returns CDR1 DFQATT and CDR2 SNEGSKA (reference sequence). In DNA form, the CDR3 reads TGCAGTGCTAGGCCCGTAATGAACACTGAAGCTTTCTTT. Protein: CSARPVMNTEAFF.

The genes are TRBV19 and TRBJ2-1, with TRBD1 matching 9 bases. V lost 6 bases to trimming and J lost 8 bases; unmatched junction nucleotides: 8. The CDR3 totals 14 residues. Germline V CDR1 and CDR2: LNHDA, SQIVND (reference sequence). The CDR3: CASSWRGQGYEQFF. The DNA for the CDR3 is TGTGCCAGTAGCTGGCGGGGACAGGGCTATGAGCAGTTCTTC. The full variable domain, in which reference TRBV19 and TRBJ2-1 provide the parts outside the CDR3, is DGGITQSPKYLFRKEGQNVTLSCEQNLNHDAMYWYRQDPGQGLRLIYYSQIVNDFQKGDIAEGYSVSREKKESFPLTVTSAQKNPTAFYLCASSWRGQGYEQFFGPGTRLTVL.

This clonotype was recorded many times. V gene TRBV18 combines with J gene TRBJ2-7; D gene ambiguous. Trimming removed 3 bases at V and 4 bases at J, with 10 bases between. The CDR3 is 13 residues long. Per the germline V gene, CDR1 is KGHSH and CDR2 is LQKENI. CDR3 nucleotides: TGTGCCAGCTCACCTCCAAGATCATACGAGCAGTACTTC. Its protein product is CASSPPRSYEQYF.

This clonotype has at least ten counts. DNA of the CDR3: TGTGCCTGGAGTTGGGGGTTAGAAGAGACCCAGTACTTC. Its protein product is CAWSWGLEETQYF. This chain uses TRBV30 with TRBJ2-5, with D perhaps matching TRBD1 or TRBD2 (5 bases each). The CDR3 totals 13 residues. V was clipped by 2 bases and J by 3 bases, with 10 bases between them. Germline CDR1 is GTSNPN and CDR2 is SVGIG (reference sequence).

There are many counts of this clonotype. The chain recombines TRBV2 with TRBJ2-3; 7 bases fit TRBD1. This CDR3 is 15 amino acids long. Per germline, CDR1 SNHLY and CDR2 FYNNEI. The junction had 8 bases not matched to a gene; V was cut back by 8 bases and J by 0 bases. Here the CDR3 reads CASGKTGLSTDTQYF. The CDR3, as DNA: TGTGCCAGCGGGAAGACAGGGCTGAGCACAGATACGCAGTATTTT. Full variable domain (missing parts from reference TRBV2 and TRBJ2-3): EPEVTQTPSHQVTQMGQEVILRCVPISNHLYFYWYRQILGQKVEFLVSFYNNEISEKSEIFDDQFSVERPDGSNFTLKIRSTKLEDSAMYFCASGKTGLSTDTQYFGPGTRLTVL.